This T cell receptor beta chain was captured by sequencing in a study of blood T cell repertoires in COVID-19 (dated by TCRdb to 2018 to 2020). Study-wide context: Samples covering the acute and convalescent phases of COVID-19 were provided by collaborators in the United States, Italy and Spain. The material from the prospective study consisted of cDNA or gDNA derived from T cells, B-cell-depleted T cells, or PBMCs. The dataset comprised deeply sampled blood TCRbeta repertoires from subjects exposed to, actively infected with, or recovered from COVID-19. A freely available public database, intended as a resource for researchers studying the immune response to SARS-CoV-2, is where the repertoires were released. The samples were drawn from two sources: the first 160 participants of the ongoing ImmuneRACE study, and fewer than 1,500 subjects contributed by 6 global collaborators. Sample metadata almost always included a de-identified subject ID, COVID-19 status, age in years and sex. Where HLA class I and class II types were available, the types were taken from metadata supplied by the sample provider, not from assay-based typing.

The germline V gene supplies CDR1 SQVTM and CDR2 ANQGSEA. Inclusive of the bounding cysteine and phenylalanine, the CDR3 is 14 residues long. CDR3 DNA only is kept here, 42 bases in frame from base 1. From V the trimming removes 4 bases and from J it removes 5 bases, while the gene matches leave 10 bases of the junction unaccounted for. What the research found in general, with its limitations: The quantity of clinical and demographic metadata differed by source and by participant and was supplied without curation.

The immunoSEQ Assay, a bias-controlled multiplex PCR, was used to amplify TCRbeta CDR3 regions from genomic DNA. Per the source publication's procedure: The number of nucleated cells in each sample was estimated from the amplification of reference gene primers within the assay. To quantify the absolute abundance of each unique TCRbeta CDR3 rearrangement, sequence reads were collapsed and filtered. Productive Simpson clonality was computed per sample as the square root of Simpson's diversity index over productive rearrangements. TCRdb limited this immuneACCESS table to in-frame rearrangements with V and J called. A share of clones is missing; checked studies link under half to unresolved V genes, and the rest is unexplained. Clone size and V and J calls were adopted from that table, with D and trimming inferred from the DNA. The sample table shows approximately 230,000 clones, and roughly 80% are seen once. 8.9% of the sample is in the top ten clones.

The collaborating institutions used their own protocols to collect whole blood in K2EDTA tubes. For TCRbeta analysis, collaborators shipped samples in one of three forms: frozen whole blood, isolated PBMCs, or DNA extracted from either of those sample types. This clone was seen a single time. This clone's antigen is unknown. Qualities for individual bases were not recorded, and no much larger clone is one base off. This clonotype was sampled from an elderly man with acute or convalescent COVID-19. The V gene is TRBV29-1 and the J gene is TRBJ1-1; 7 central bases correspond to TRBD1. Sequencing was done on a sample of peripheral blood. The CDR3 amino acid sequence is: CSVGRGRFQTEAFF. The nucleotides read TGCAGCGTTGGTAGGGGGCGCTTCCAGACTGAAGCTTTCTTT. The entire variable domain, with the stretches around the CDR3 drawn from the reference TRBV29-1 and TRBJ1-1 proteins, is SAVISQKPSRDICQRGTSLTIQCQVDSQVTMMFWYRQQPGQSLTLIATANQGSEATYESGFVIDKFPISRPNLTFSTLTVSNMSPEDSSIYLCSVGRGRFQTEAFFGQGTRLTVV.